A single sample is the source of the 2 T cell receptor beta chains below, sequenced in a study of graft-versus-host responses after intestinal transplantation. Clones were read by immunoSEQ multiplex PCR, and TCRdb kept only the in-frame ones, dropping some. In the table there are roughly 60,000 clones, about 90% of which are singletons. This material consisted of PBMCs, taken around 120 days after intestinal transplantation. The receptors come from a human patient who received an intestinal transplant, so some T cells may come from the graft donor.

CDR3 nucleotides: TGTGCCAGCAGTATATTAGCGGAGAACACCGGGGAGCTGTTTTTT. It translates to CASSILAENTGELFF. The J gene is TRBJ2-2, the V gene TRBV28; D perhaps matches TRBD2 (6 bases). The V gene lost 5 bases and the J gene lost 1 base, with 11 bases spanning the gap. Germline assignment: CDR1 MDHEN and CDR2 SYDVKM. CDR3 size: 15 residues.

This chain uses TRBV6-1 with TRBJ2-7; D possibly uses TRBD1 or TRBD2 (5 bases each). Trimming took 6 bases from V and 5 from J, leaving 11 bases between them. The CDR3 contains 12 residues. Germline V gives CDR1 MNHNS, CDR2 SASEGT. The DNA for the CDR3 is TGTGCCAGCAGAGACGGGACGGACGAGCAGTACTTC. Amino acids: CASRDGTDEQYF.